These 6 T cell receptor beta chains came from one sample sequenced in a study of PD-1 blockade in classical Hodgkin lymphoma. The time point here: cycle 4 day 1 (C4D1), after more than five weeks of nivolumab. Autologous stem cell transplantation was followed by relapse in every patient, and brentuximab vedotin exposure varied. Assay used: immunoSEQ multiplex PCR; TCRdb lists only in-frame clones, some missing. The repertoire includes around 25,000 clones, 70% to 90% of them detected once, and 20% to 30% sits in the top ten. Specimen: peripheral blood mononuclear cells (PBMCs), collected before the fourth cycle of nivolumab. These receptors originate from a human donor with classical Hodgkin lymphoma.

This chain connects TRBV4-1 to TRBJ1-3, with D tentatively TRBD1 (5 bases). The CDR3 sequence is 16 residues long. The V end lost 0 bases, the J end lost 8 bases, and 17 bases lay between the germline ends. Germline values: CDR1 MGHRA, CDR2 YSYEKL. The CDR3 region is CASSQDGFEQGDTIYF. Here the CDR3 DNA reads TGCGCCAGCAGCCAAGATGGTTTCGAACAAGGGGACACCATATATTTT.

The chain uses TRBV11-2 and TRBJ2-2; TRBD2 matches at 8 bases. J was trimmed by 9 bases and V by 8 bases; bases with no gene match: 17. CDR3 length equals 16 residues. Germline lookup yields CDR1 SGHAT and CDR2 FQNNGV. This CDR3 reads CASVEAGGYPFRELFF. Written as DNA, the CDR3 is TGTGCCAGCGTTGAGGCGGGGGGTTACCCTTTCCGGGAGCTGTTTTTT.

The chain has TRBV28 and TRBJ2-7; 7 bases map to TRBD2. Germline loops: CDR1 MDHEN, CDR2 SYDVKM. V shed 5 bases and J 3 bases; nucleotides not matched to a gene: 16. This CDR3 spans 17 amino acids. CDR3 sequence reads: CASSPSGEGTYYYEQYF. The CDR3 DNA sequence: TGTGCCAGCAGTCCCTCCGGGGAGGGGACCTATTACTACGAGCAGTACTTC.

This chain uses TRBV19 with TRBJ1-5; the D is unclear. Germline V gene lookup returns CDR1 LNHDA and CDR2 SQIVND (reference sequence). The CDR3 length is 15 residues. The V end was cut by 2 bases, the J end by 0 bases, with 8 bases between. CDR3 in DNA: TGTGCCAGTAGTATAACGCCCTATAGCAATCAGCCCCAGCATTTT. Its translation is CASSITPYSNQPQHF.

This chain links TRBV5-1 with TRBJ1-1; 11 positions agree with TRBD1. Germline trimming cut 3 bases from V and 0 bases from J; bases unmatched to any gene: 4. From germline, CDR1 is SGHRS and CDR2 YFSETQ. There are 16 residues in the CDR3. The CDR3: CASSYGQGAMNTEAFF. The CDR3 region has the DNA TGCGCCAGCAGCTACGGACAGGGGGCAATGAACACTGAAGCTTTCTTT. Filled out from reference TRBV5-1 and TRBJ1-1, the complete variable domain reads KAGVTQTPRYLIKTRGQQVTLSCSPISGHRSVSWYQQTPGQGLQFLFEYFSETQRNKGNFPGRFSGRQFSNSRSEMNVSTLELGDSALYLCASSYGQGAMNTEAFFGQGTRLTVV.

The V call is TRBV19, the J call TRBJ2-4; no reliable D call. The CDR3 length is 15 residues. Trimming removed 5 bases from V and 1 base from J, with 12 bases in between. CDR1 and CDR2 from the germline V gene are LNHDA and SQIVND (reference sequence). DNA of the CDR3: TGTGCCAGTAGTTCTGGGTGGGTGGCCAAAAACATTCAGTACTTC. This translates into CASSSGWVAKNIQYF.